This TCR beta chain is from a study of shared clonotypes between healthy human individuals. The CDR3 covers 15 residues. Trimming cost V 2 bases and J 5 bases, with 13 bases left between them. The V gene's germline CDR1 is MNHEY and CDR2 SVGAGI. Every donor was a Caucasian adult from Nashville, Tennessee. The study, taken as a whole, reports: Donor clonotype sharing was expected to depend on sequencing depth. Apart from blood, nothing was sampled; tissue repertoires likely differ.

Comments on this clone: Its specificity is not known.

Unsorted PBMC DNA underwent sequencing on ten immunoSEQ deep assay plates. Some clones are missing from TCRdb's copy, which holds only in-frame ones; the method was immunoSEQ multiplex PCR. Counted here are approximately 500,000 clones, over 75% occurring once; the ten biggest clones make up approximately 12%. The sequence derives from a woman between 40 and 55 years old in good health. Some clones in this sample may be carry-over from other donors' samples. The chain links TRBV6-5 to TRBJ2-4, with D perhaps TRBD2 (5 bases). The specimen sequenced was PBMCs. This chain's CDR3 is CASSYRGVPENIQYF. In nucleotides, the CDR3 is TGTGCCAGCAGTTACCGGGGTGTTCCCGAAAACATTCAGTACTTC.